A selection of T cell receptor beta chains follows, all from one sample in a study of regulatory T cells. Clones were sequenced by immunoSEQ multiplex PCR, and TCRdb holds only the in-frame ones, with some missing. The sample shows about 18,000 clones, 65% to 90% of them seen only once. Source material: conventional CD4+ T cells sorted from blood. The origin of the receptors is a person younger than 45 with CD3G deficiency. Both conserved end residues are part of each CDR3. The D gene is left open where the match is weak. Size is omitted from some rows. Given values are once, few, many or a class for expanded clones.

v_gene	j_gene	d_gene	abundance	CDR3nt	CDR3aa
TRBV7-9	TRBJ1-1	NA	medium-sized	TGTGCCAGCAGCTTAGATGTCGGTCAAGCTTTCTTT	CASSLDVGQAFF
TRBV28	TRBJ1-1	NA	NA	TGTGCCAGCAGTTCTTATGGAACTGAAGCTTTCTTT	CASSSYGTEAFF
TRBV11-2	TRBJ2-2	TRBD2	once	TGTGCCAGCAGCTCCACTAGCGGAGGGAACACCGGGGAGCTGTTTTTT	CASSSTSGGNTGELFF
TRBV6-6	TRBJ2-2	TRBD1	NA	TGTGCCAGCAGTCGGGACAGGGGGCGCACCGGGGAGCTGTTTTTT	CASSRDRGRTGELFF
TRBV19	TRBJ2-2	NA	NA	TGTGCCAGTAGGGCCCCTAGCACCGGGGAGCTGTTTTTT	CASRAPSTGELFF
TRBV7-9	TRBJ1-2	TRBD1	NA	TGTGCCAGCAGCTACCACAGGGGACTTAACTATGGCTACACCTTC	CASSYHRGLNYGYTF
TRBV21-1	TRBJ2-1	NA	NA	TGTGCCAGCTCCCTACTCCTCCAGGGACTAGCGGAAGGGAATGAGCAGTTCTTC	CASSLLLQGLAEGNEQFF
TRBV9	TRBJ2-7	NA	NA	TGTGCCAGCAGCGTAGGTCCAGGCTCCTACGAGCAGTACTTC	CASSVGPGSYEQYF
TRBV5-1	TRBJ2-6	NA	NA	TGCGCCAGCCGGACTATTTTAGGTACTGGGGCCAACGTCCTGACTTTC	CASRTILGTGANVLTF
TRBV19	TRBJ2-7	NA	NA	TGTGCCAGTAGTATAAAGGAGGGGTACGAGCAGTACTTC	CASSIKEGYEQYF
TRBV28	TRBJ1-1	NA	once	TGTGCCAGCAGTTACCCCCATCAGGGAAGGAGGGAAGCTTTCTTT	CASSYPHQGRREAFF
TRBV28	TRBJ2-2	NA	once	TGTGCCAGTTGGGGAGGGGGCAGGGCCGGGGAGCTGTTTTTT	CASWGGGRAGELFF
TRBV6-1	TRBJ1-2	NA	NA	TGTGCCAGCAGCCCCGGCGGGGTATCAGGCTACACCTTC	CASSPGGVSGYTF
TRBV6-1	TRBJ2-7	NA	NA	TGTGCCAGCAGTTTTACCCTCTCCTACGAGCAGTACTTC	CASSFTLSYEQYF
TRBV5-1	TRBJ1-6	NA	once	TGCGCCAGCAGCTTGGCCGTCGGGGGCTCACCCCTCCACTTT	CASSLAVGGSPLHF
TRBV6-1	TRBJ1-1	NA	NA	TGTGCCAGCAGTGATAGAACAGGGATTATGAACACTGAAGCTTTCTTT	CASSDRTGIMNTEAFF
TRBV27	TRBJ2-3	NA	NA	TGTGCCAGCAGTTTAAAGAGCACAGATACGCAGTATTTT	CASSLKSTDTQYF
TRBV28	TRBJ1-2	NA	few	TGTGCCAGCAGCCCCCATCGGGGGCCGGGCCGGAACTATGGCTACACCTTC	CASSPHRGPGRNYGYTF
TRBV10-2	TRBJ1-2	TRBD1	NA	TGCGCCAGCAGCCGACAGGGTCAGGGCTACACCTTC	CASSRQGQGYTF
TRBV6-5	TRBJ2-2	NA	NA	TGTGCCAGCAGTTACTCGCCTGGGTCCGGGGAGCTGTTTTTT	CASSYSPGSGELFF
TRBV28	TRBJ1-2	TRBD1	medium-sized	TGTGCCAGTACCCGACAGGGAGGCTATGGCTACACCTTC	CASTRQGGYGYTF
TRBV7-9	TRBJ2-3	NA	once	TGTGCCAGCAGCTTAATGGGGACGCAGTATTTT	CASSLMGTQYF
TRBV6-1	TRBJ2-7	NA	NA	TGTGCCAGCAGTGCCGAAGTTGGGAGGGTCGGGACAGGCAAGCAGTACTTC	CASSAEVGRVGTGKQYF
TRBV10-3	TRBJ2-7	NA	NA	TGTGCCAGCAGTTACAGCCCTTATCACGAGCAGTACTTC	CASSYSPYHEQYF
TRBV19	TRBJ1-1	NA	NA	TGTGCGTCCGGATTGGGAGGGATAGGCACTGAAGCTTTCTTT	CASGLGGIGTEAFF
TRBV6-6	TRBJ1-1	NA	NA	TGTGCCAGCACCAAAGGGTTAGGGTACACTGAAGCTTTCTTT	CASTKGLGYTEAFF
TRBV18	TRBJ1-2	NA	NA	TGTGCCAGCTCACCACAGGGACCAAAATATGGCTACACCTTC	CASSPQGPKYGYTF
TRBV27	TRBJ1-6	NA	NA	TGTGCCAGCAGGGGAGGGGGTACCTATAATTCACCCCTCCACTTT	CASRGGGTYNSPLHF
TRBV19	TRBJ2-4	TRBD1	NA	TGTGCCAGTAGTTCGAACAGGGGAAGTATTCAGTACTTC	CASSSNRGSIQYF
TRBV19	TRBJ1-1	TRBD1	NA	TGTGCCAGTAGTAAGGACAGGGAAATTGAAGCTTTCTTT	CASSKDREIEAFF
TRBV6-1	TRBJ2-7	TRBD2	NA	TGTGCCAGCAGTGACTCGGGACTAGCTAGTCGCGAGCAGTACTTC	CASSDSGLASREQYF
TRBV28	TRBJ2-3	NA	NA	TGTGCCAGCAGTTCAGAACAAATTTCAGATACGCAGTATTTT	CASSSEQISDTQYF
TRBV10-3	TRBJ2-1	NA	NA	TGTGCCACCTCGAAAGAGGGGACTCGTCAGTTCTTC	CATSKEGTRQFF
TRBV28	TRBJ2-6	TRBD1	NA	TGTGCCAGCAGGACAGGGGGCTCTGGGGCCAACGTCCTGACTTTC	CASRTGGSGANVLTF
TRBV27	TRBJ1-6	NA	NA	TGTGCCAGCAGCCGCGGCAGCACCTATAATTCACCCCTCCACTTT	CASSRGSTYNSPLHF
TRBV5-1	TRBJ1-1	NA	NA	TGCGCCAGCAGGAGGGGCTTGAACACTGAAGCTTTCTTT	CASRRGLNTEAFF
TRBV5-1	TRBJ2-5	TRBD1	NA	TGCGCCAGCAGCTTGGCCGGGACAGGGGGCCAAGAGACCCAGTACTTC	CASSLAGTGGQETQYF
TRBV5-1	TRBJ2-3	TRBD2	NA	TGCGCCAGCAGCTTGGCCGGGAGGGCGGGCGATACGCAGTATTTT	CASSLAGRAGDTQYF
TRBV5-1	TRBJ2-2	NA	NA	TGCGCCAGCAGCTTGGGTCCCACCGGGGAGCTGTTTTTT	CASSLGPTGELFF
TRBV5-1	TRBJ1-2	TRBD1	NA	TGCGCCAGCAGCCGCGGGACAGACCTTGGCTACACCTTC	CASSRGTDLGYTF
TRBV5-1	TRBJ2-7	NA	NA	TGCGCCAGCAGCTTGTATGGGGCGCCGGACGAGCAGTACTTC	CASSLYGAPDEQYF
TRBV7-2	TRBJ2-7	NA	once	TGTGCCAGCAGCTTAGTAGTGGGCTACGAGCAGTACTTC	CASSLVVGYEQYF
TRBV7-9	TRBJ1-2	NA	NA	TGTGCCAGCAGCGCACAGAACTATGGCTACACCTTC	CASSAQNYGYTF
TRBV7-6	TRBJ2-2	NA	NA	TGTGCCAGCAGCCCTCGGTGGGCCGGGGAGCTGTTTTTT	CASSPRWAGELFF
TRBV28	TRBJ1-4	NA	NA	TGTGCCAGCAGGTCACAGGGTCCTAATGAAAAACTGTTTTTT	CASRSQGPNEKLFF
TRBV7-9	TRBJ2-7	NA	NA	TGTGCCAGCTATGGACCTTCGATCCACGAGCAGTACTTC	CASYGPSIHEQYF
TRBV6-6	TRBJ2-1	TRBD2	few	TGTGCCAGCAGACACAGCGGGAACCCGCCCCCTCCGCAGTTCTTC	CASRHSGNPPPPQFF
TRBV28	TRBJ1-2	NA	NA	TGTGCCAGCAGTTCGACCGGGAGCTCTAACTATGGGTACACCTTC	CASSSTGSSNYGYTF
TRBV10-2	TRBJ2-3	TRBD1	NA	TGCGCCAGCAGAGACAGGGAAACGCAGTATTTT	CASRDRETQYF
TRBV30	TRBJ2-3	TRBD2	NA	TGTGCCTGGAGTCGGCTGGGAGCGGGGGATACGCAGTATTTT	CAWSRLGAGDTQYF
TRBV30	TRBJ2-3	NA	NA	TGTGCCTGGAGTCGGGACGGGAGCGGCACAGATACGCAGTATTTT	CAWSRDGSGTDTQYF
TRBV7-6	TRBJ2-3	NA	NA	TGTGCCAGCAGCTTATCCCCGACAGATACGCAGTATTTT	CASSLSPTDTQYF
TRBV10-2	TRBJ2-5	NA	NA	TGCGCCAGCAGTGAGTTCAAAGAGACCCAGTACTTC	CASSEFKETQYF
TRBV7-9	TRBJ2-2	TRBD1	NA	TGTGCCAGCAGCTTCAGGGGGCGCGACGGGGAGCTGTTTTTT	CASSFRGRDGELFF